Presented here are 27 T cell receptor beta chains from one specimen sequenced in a study of OX40 agonist ivuxolimab in advanced cancers. Produced via immunoSEQ multiplex PCR; TCRdb's table is partial and in-frame only. The table shows approximately 9,500 clones, with about 66% occurring only once. The sample was CD4+ or CD8+ T cells sorted from blood, taken in a trial of the OX40 agonist ivuxolimab. The origin of the receptors is an adult with an advanced solid tumor such as melanoma, head and neck, liver or kidney cancer.

This clone was observed a few times. V usage is TRBV14 and J usage is TRBJ2-7; TRBD2 agrees at 11 bases. Germline values: CDR1 SGHDN, CDR2 FVKESK. V dropped 0 bases and J dropped 6; count of bases not matched to a gene: 22. The CDR3 runs to 21 residues. The CDR3 DNA reads as TGTGCCAGCAGCCAAGATGGCTTAACTAGCGGGAGTCTAGCTGAATGGGGCGAGCAGTACTTC. It yields the protein CASSQDGLTSGSLAEWGEQYF.

This clone was seen more than once but under ten times. The chain has TRBV5-5 and TRBJ2-7; D might be TRBD1 (5 bases). CDR1 SGHKS and CDR2 YYEKEE come from the germline V gene (reference sequence). V was clipped by 3 bases and J by 0 bases, with 13 bases between them. CDR3 length: 15 amino acids. The CDR3 region is CASSSPTDSSYEQYF. Here the CDR3 DNA reads TGTGCCAGCAGCTCACCGACCGACAGCTCCTACGAGCAGTACTTC.

This chain connects TRBV19 to TRBJ2-1; 9 positions agree with TRBD1. CDR3 length equals 13 residues. The V and J ends lost 5 bases and 9 bases, in that order; junction bases with no gene match: 5. Germline CDR1 reads LNHDA; CDR2 reads SQIVND (reference sequence). CDR3 nucleotides: TGTGCCAGTAGTCCACAGGGGGCTGGTGAGCAGTTCTTC. Translated: CASSPQGAGEQFF. Filled out from reference TRBV19 and TRBJ2-1, the complete variable domain reads DGGITQSPKYLFRKEGQNVTLSCEQNLNHDAMYWYRQDPGQGLRLIYYSQIVNDFQKGDIAEGYSVSREKKESFPLTVTSAQKNPTAFYLCASSPQGAGEQFFGPGTRLTVL.

Within the sample, this clone is medium-sized. The gene calls are TRBV6-1 and TRBJ1-3; unclear D gene. With 1 base removed from V and 3 bases from J, the gap between germline ends came to 10 bases. Germline V gene data show CDR1 as MNHNS and CDR2 as SASEGT. The CDR3 runs to 15 residues. The CDR3 protein is CASSEGPDGGNTIYF. CDR3 sequence (DNA): TGTGCCAGCAGTGAAGGGCCGGATGGTGGAAACACCATATATTTT.

This clone was seen a few times. The rearrangement joins TRBV7-9 to TRBJ1-4; D is ambiguous. The CDR3 spans 14 residues. Germline-derived CDR1 and CDR2 are SEHNR and FQNEAQ (reference sequence). The V end lost 5 bases, the J end lost 4 bases, and 11 bases lay between the germline ends. DNA for the CDR3: TGTGCCAGCAGCACTAATACAGATAATGAAAAACTGTTTTTT. Protein product: CASSTNTDNEKLFF. The full variable domain, completed using reference TRBV7-9 and TRBJ1-4, is DTGVSQNPRHKITKRGQNVTFRCDPISEHNRLYWYRQTLGQGPEFLTYFQNEAQLEKSRLLSDRFSAERPKGSFSTLEIQRTEQGDSAMYLCASSTNTDNEKLFFGSGTQLSVL.

This clone appeared a few times. This chain links TRBV7-9 with TRBJ2-3, with TRBD2 as a possible D gene (6 bases). Trimming removed 1 base from V and 2 bases from J, with 10 bases in between. CDR1 and CDR2 (germline): SEHNR, FQNEAQ (reference sequence). The CDR3 runs to 15 residues. The CDR3 loop is CASSLVEDYTDTQYF. Here the CDR3 DNA reads TGTGCCAGCAGCTTAGTTGAGGACTACACAGATACGCAGTATTTT. The variable domain in full, with the rest retrieved from reference TRBV7-9 and TRBJ2-3, is DTGVSQNPRHKITKRGQNVTFRCDPISEHNRLYWYRQTLGQGPEFLTYFQNEAQLEKSRLLSDRFSAERPKGSFSTLEIQRTEQGDSAMYLCASSLVEDYTDTQYFGPGTRLTVL.

The V gene is TRBV7-3, the J gene TRBJ2-1; D remains unclear. Trimming shortened V by 6 bases and J by 2 bases, and 8 bases separated the two germline ends. The CDR3 loop spans 13 amino acids. Germline CDR1 SGHTA, CDR2 FQGTGA. The CDR3, as DNA: TGTGCCAGCAGTTATAGCCCCTACAATGAGCAGTTCTTC. It codes for CASSYSPYNEQFF.

By sample share, this clone is medium-sized. The chain joins TRBV2 to TRBJ2-1; TRBD2 matches 9 bases. This CDR3 has 16 amino acids. Germline CDR1 and CDR2: SNHLY and FYNNEI. Losses at the gene ends were 1 base for V and 8 bases for J; bases not matched to a gene: 9. This chain's CDR3 is CASSEDLSGSVHEQFF. The CDR3 DNA follows: TGTGCCAGCAGTGAAGATCTTAGCGGGAGTGTCCATGAGCAGTTCTTC.

This clone is medium-sized within its sample. Other nucleotide sequences from this sample produce the same CDR3. The chain has TRBV11-2 and TRBJ2-7; 8 nucleotides match TRBD1. V trimming: 7 bases; J trimming: 5 bases; junction bases outside the gene matches: 7. The CDR3 contains 13 residues. Germline CDR1 reads SGHAT; CDR2 reads FQNNGV. The CDR3 is CASTGQGMNEQYF. CDR3 sequence (DNA): TGTGCCAGCACCGGACAGGGTATGAACGAGCAGTACTTC.

The chain uses TRBV6-4 and TRBJ1-6, with D possibly matching TRBD1 (6 bases). This CDR3 has 14 residues. CDR1 and CDR2 (germline): MRHNA, SNTAGT. Trimming cost V 2 bases and J 7 bases, with 9 bases left between them. CDR3: CASSDGGINSPLHF. CDR3 sequence (DNA): TGTGCCAGCAGTGACGGGGGCATAAATTCACCCCTCCACTTT.

This chain joins TRBV11-2 and TRBJ1-1; D gene ambiguous. The CDR3 loop spans 12 amino acids. The ends were cut back, 5 bases at V and 8 bases at J, with 12 bases in the middle. Germline CDR1 reads SGHAT; CDR2 reads FQNNGV. The CDR3 loop is CASSPLGPEAFF. For the CDR3, the DNA is TGTGCCAGCAGCCCATTGGGTCCGGAAGCTTTCTTT.

The chain carries TRBV4-2 and TRBJ2-1; TRBD2 matches 11 bases. Trimming cost V 0 bases and J 8 bases; bases outside gene matches: 3. This CDR3 has 15 residues. Germline-derived CDR1 and CDR2 are LGHNA and YNFKEQ. CDR3 loop: CASSQDTSGSYEQFF. CDR3 coding DNA: TGTGCCAGCAGCCAAGACACTAGCGGGAGCTATGAGCAGTTCTTC.

The CDR3: CASSKYDLGLTGESGANVLTF. The CDR3, as DNA: TGTGCCAGCAGCAAATACGACTTGGGTCTCACAGGGGAGTCTGGGGCCAACGTCCTGACTTTC. The gene calls are TRBV21-1 and TRBJ2-6; the listed D gene, TRBD1, was not tested against the DNA. TRBV21-1 is described as a pseudogene. This CDR3 has 21 amino acids.

The gene calls are TRBV9 and TRBJ2-3, with a possible D match to TRBD2 (5 bases). Trimming took 3 bases from V and 3 from J, leaving 14 bases between them. The CDR3 extends over 15 amino acids. CDR1 is SGDLS and CDR2 is YYNGEE in the germline V gene. The CDR3 loop reads CASSAYGVGTDTQYF. CDR3 in DNA: TGTGCCAGCAGCGCTTACGGGGTTGGTACAGATACGCAGTATTTT.

The table lists this clone with a count of one. This chain uses TRBV6-5 with TRBJ1-4; 7 bases match TRBD1. V lost 6 bases and J lost 8; bases outside the gene matches: 12. Per germline, CDR1 MNHEY and CDR2 SVGAGI. This CDR3 region has 15 residues. The CDR3 loop is CASRRLRGVSEKLFF. The CDR3 DNA reads TGTGCCAGCAGAAGGCTCAGGGGGGTTAGCGAAAAACTGTTTTTT.

CDR3 in amino acids: CASSQAGVSTGELFF. For the CDR3, the DNA is TGCGCCAGCAGCCAAGCAGGGGTCAGCACCGGGGAGCTGTTTTTT. V gene TRBV4-1 combines with J gene TRBJ2-2; weak D call: TRBD1 (6 bases). The CDR3 covers 15 residues. In germline, CDR1 is MGHRA, CDR2 YSYEKL. Trimming pared 1 base from V and 4 bases from J, leaving 10 bases between.

The chain joins TRBV11-2 to TRBJ2-7; 7 nucleotides match TRBD1. CDR3 length equals 16 residues. V lost 0 bases and J lost 5; bases outside the gene matches: 10. Looked up from germline, CDR1 is SGHAT and CDR2 is FQNNGV. The CDR3 DNA sequence: TGTGCCAGCAGCTTAGAGGGACAGTATGTCCGTAACGAGCAGTACTTC. Protein: CASSLEGQYVRNEQYF.

The chain employs TRBV7-2 and TRBJ2-1, with 10 positions matching TRBD2. CDR3 length: 16 amino acids. After removal of 5 bases from V and 4 bases from J, the junction contained 8 bases not matched to a gene. CDR1 is SGHTA and CDR2 is FQGNSA in the germline V gene. CDR3 amino acids: CASSRGSGGAYNEQFF. The CDR3 region has the DNA TGTGCCAGCAGCCGGGGGAGCGGGGGGGCTTACAATGAGCAGTTCTTC.

The genes are TRBV19 and TRBJ2-3; 9 nucleotides align to TRBD1. The CDR3 contains 16 residues. CDR1 and CDR2 (germline): LNHDA, SQIVND (reference sequence). V gave up 6 bases and J gave up 4 bases; unmatched junction bases: 11. CDR3 amino acids: CASSLGTGSTSDTQYF. The DNA for the CDR3 is TGTGCCAGTAGCCTCGGGACAGGGAGCACCTCAGATACGCAGTATTTT.

CDR3 nucleotide sequence: TGTGCCAGCAGCTTCGGGTACGAGCAGTACTTC. It specifies CASSFGYEQYF. V gene TRBV5-6 combines with J gene TRBJ2-7, with D unclear. Trimming took off 2 bases at V and 4 bases at J, with 4 bases between the two ends. The CDR3 totals 11 residues. Germline assignment: CDR1 SGHDT and CDR2 YYEEEE. Full variable domain (outside the CDR3, taken from reference TRBV5-6 and TRBJ2-7): DAGVTQSPTHLIKTRGQQVTLRCSPKSGHDTVSWYQQALGQGPQFIFQYYEEEERQRGNFPDRFSGHQFPNYSSELNVNALLLGDSALYLCASSFGYEQYFGPGTRLTVT.

The CDR3 region has the DNA TGTGCCAGCAGCCTTACAGAGGACTACGAGCAGTACTTC. This sequence encodes CASSLTEDYEQYF. The rearrangement uses TRBV5-4 and TRBJ2-7, with D hard to call. Per germline, CDR1 SGHNT and CDR2 YYREEE (reference sequence). The length of the CDR3 is 13 residues. Deletions cut 4 bases from V and 3 bases from J, with 11 bases between.

The CDR3 nucleotides are TGTGCCAGCAGTTTATCGCTAGGGCCCTATGGCTACACCTTC. Protein product: CASSLSLGPYGYTF. This chain uses TRBV27 with TRBJ1-2; D call uncertain. The CDR3 contains 14 residues. Germline V CDR1 and CDR2: MNHEY, SMNVEV (reference sequence). Trimming removed 0 bases at V and 4 bases at J, with 9 bases between.

This clone was seen more than once but under ten times. The CDR3 bases are TGTGCCAGCAGCTCCCGGGACAGGGGGACAGATACGCAGTATTTT. Amino acid sequence: CASSSRDRGTDTQYF. The V gene is TRBV5-4, the J gene TRBJ2-3; 11 bases map to TRBD1. Trimming took 3 bases from V and 3 from J; bases not matched to a gene: 3. The V gene's germline CDR1 is SGHNT and CDR2 YYREEE (reference sequence). This CDR3 is built from 15 residues. The full variable domain, completed using reference TRBV5-4 and TRBJ2-3, is ETGVTQSPTHLIKTRGQQVTLRCSSQSGHNTVSWYQQALGQGPQFIFQYYREEENGRGNFPPRFSGLQFPNYSSELNVNALELDDSALYLCASSSRDRGTDTQYFGPGTRLTVL.

The chain combines TRBV27 with TRBJ2-1; TRBD1 matches at 7 bases. The CDR3 has 13 amino acids. Germline V lookup: CDR1 MNHEY, CDR2 SMNVEV (reference sequence). Unmatched junction bases numbered 6, after V lost 0 bases and J lost 13 bases. The CDR3 is CASSLSPNRGQFF. The CDR3 nucleotides read TGTGCCAGCAGTTTATCCCCGAACAGGGGTCAGTTCTTC.

This clone was observed once. The rearrangement links TRBV7-9 to TRBJ1-5; the D gene is possibly TRBD1 (6 bases). The germline V gene has CDR1 SEHNR and CDR2 FQNEAQ (reference sequence). V shed 4 bases and J shed 3 bases, with 13 bases lying between them. This CDR3 contains 15 residues. The DNA of the CDR3 is TGTGCCAGCAGCTGGGGCGGGGGGCACAATCAGCCCCAGCATTTT. It translates to CASSWGGGHNQPQHF. Complete variable domain (other parts from reference TRBV7-9 and TRBJ1-5): DTGVSQNPRHKITKRGQNVTFRCDPISEHNRLYWYRQTLGQGPEFLTYFQNEAQLEKSRLLSDRFSAERPKGSFSTLEIQRTEQGDSAMYLCASSWGGGHNQPQHFGDGTRLSIL.

The V call is TRBV9, the J call TRBJ1-4, with D maybe TRBD1 (6 bases). This CDR3 spans 15 amino acids. V lost 0 bases to trimming and J lost 4 bases, with 10 bases between them. Germline CDR1 and CDR2: SGDLS and YYNGEE. The CDR3 DNA reads as TGTGCCAGCAGCGTAGGGACAGCCTTTAATGAAAAACTGTTTTTT. It specifies CASSVGTAFNEKLFF.

This clone appeared once. This rearrangement joins TRBV4-2 to TRBJ1-1; D unresolved. The germline V and J ends were trimmed by 10 bases and 5 bases, with 8 bases remaining between them. Looked up from germline, CDR1 is LGHNA and CDR2 is YNFKEQ. The CDR3 spans 10 residues. The CDR3 nucleotides are TGTGCCACCGGCCAAACTGAAGCTTTCTTT. As protein: CATGQTEAFF.